The rows below give T cell receptor beta chains drawn from one sample of a study of T-cell reconstitution after alpha-beta-depleted transplantation in children. From the PCR reads, TCRdb called clonotypes with MiXCR, one entry per CDR3 protein. There are 600,000 to 700,000 distinct CDR3 sequences in the sample; approximately 16% occur only once, and approximately 1% lies in the top ten. Here the sequenced sample was PBMCs from the stem cell graft donor, taken from the stem cell graft. All receptors come from a human donor who donated a stem cell graft to a child with acute myeloid leukemia. Both conserved end residues are part of each CDR3. Fields, in order: CDR3 length, clone size, J gene, V gene, D gene, CDR3 DNA, CDR3 protein. D genes are given only for firm matches. Part of the rows lack a size; the others show once, few, many or a class for expanded clones.

>15|NA|TRBJ1-3|TRBV12-3/TRBV12-4|TRBD1
TGTGCCAGCAGCACAAGGGGACAGCCCGGAAACACCATATATTTT
CASSTRGQPGNTIYF
>16|NA|TRBJ1-3|TRBV6-1|NA
TGTGCCAGCACCTATGGAGGCTTTCGACCTGGAAACACCATATATTTT
CASTYGGFRPGNTIYF
>14|few|TRBJ2-3|TRBV10-3|NA
TGTGCCACATCCGGGCTAGATAGTACAGATACGCAGTATTTT
CATSGLDSTDTQYF
>14|many|TRBJ1-2|TRBV5-1|NA
TGCGCCAGCAGCCACAGGGAAGAAGGCTTCGGCTACACCTTC
CASSHREEGFGYTF
>13|many|TRBJ1-1|TRBV20-1|TRBD1
TGCAGTGCTCCACAGGGGATGAACACTGAAGCTTTCTTT
CSAPQGMNTEAFF
>16|many|TRBJ1-2|TRBV29-1|TRBD1
TGCAGCGTCCCCTCGGGAACGCAGGGGGCGGGTGATGGCTACACCTTC
CSVPSGTQGAGDGYTF
>16|NA|TRBJ2-7|TRBV6-5|NA
TGTGCCAGCAGTTACTCGGGGGCTGTACACTCCTACGAGCAGTACTTC
CASSYSGAVHSYEQYF
>14|few|TRBJ1-1|TRBV5-5|NA
TGTGCCAGCAGCTCCCGGGATAAGGACACTGAAGCTTTCTTT
CASSSRDKDTEAFF
>11|many|TRBJ2-7|TRBV10-3|NA
TGTGCCATCAGTGAAAGAAGCGAGCAGTACTTC
CAISERSEQYF
>16|NA|TRBJ1-3|TRBV21-1|NA
TGTGCCAGCAAGCATAGCAGCCCACTCTCTGGAAACACCATATATTTT
CASKHSSPLSGNTIYF
>13|few|TRBJ2-1|TRBV5-5|NA
TGTGCCAGCAGGTCAGGGGATTACAATGAGCAGTTCTTC
CASRSGDYNEQFF
>15|few|TRBJ2-7|TRBV12-3/TRBV12-4|TRBD2
TGTGCCAGCAGCCCTGGGCGGGGGGCACTCTACGAGCAGTACTTC
CASSPGRGALYEQYF
>15|few|TRBJ1-1|TRBV19|NA
TGTGCCAGTACCCGGCGGGGTGAAATGAACACTGAAGCTTTCTTT
CASTRRGEMNTEAFF
>15|many|TRBJ2-7|TRBV20-1|TRBD2
TGCAGTGCTAGAAGAGAAGGGCGGGGGGAGTTAGAGCAGTACTTC
CSARREGRGELEQYF
>15|few|TRBJ2-1|TRBV7-7|NA
TGTGCCAGCAGCGAGGCCTGGGGCCTCTACAATGAGCAGTTCTTC
CASSEAWGLYNEQFF
>15|many|TRBJ1-2|TRBV15|NA
TGTGCCACCAGCAGAGATGCGGATGGGTGGGGTGGCTACACCTTC
CATSRDADGWGGYTF
>14|many|TRBJ2-1|TRBV20-1|NA
TGCAGTGCCCGGGACGCGGATGGGGCCAATGAGCAGTTCTTC
CSARDADGANEQFF
>13|few|TRBJ2-7|TRBV7-2|NA
TGTGCCAGCAGCCTAGACCCGGGTGAAGAGCAGTACTTC
CASSLDPGEEQYF
>19|few|TRBJ2-1|TRBV7-2|TRBD1
TGTGCCAGCAGCTACCCCCACACAGGGGGCGAGGTCTCCTACAATGAGCAGTTCTTC
CASSYPHTGGEVSYNEQFF
>13|NA|TRBJ1-1|TRBV7-9|NA
TGTGCCAGCAGCTTCCAGGGGCGCACTGAAGCTTTCTTT
CASSFQGRTEAFF
>15|many|TRBJ2-1|TRBV20-1|NA
TGCAGTGCTGAAGGGACGGGATGGTACTACAATGAGCAGTTCTTC
CSAEGTGWYYNEQFF
>13|few|TRBJ1-1|TRBV7-2|NA
TGTGCCAGCCGGGAGGGTGGGGGCACTGAAGCTTTCTTT
CASREGGGTEAFF
>16|many|TRBJ2-7|TRBV13|NA
TGTGCCAGCAGCACCCGACAGTCCCGAGATCTGTACGAGCAGTACTTC
CASSTRQSRDLYEQYF
>16|few|TRBJ2-5|TRBV11-1|TRBD1
TGTGCCAGCAGCTTAGACAACAGGGGATTGATAGAGACCCAGTACTTC
CASSLDNRGLIETQYF
>13|many|TRBJ1-2|TRBV20-1|NA
TGCAGTGCTGACGACAGCGCCAACTATGGCTACACCTTC
CSADDSANYGYTF
>14|many|TRBJ2-7|TRBV5-5|NA
TGTGCCAGCAGCTTGGGGGCAGGAGCCTACGAGCAGTACTTC
CASSLGAGAYEQYF
>14|NA|TRBJ1-2|TRBV20-1|NA
TGCAGTGCTAGTCCTGGCCAGCCCCCAGATGGCTACACCTTC
CSASPGQPPDGYTF
>16|many|TRBJ2-4|TRBV20-1|TRBD2
TGCAGTGCTACCGGGACTAGCGGGGGGGCCTGGTACATTCAGTACTTC
CSATGTSGGAWYIQYF
>15|few|TRBJ1-1|TRBV20-1|NA
TGCAGTGCTTCTTCCCAGCCTCTTCGGGGAACTGAAGCTTTCTTT
CSASSQPLRGTEAFF